These 27 T cell receptor beta chains came from one sample sequenced in a study of T cells after yellow fever vaccination. TCRdb re-called the 5' RACE reads through MiXCR, storing one row per CDR3 protein. The sample contains about 400,000 distinct CDR3 sequences, 11% of which appear only once. Sequencing used PBMCs, obtained on the day of the first yellow fever vaccination. Source of these receptors: a young man who received the YFV17D yellow fever vaccine.

This clonotype was observed a few times. The J gene is TRBJ1-2, the V gene TRBV11-2; no definite D call. V lost 3 bases to trimming and J lost 7 bases, with 12 bases between them. The V gene's germline CDR1 is SGHAT and CDR2 FQNNGV. The CDR3 consists of 13 residues. The CDR3 DNA reads as TGTGCCAGCAGCTTCCCCGGACTCACTGGCTACACCTTC. Protein sequence: CASSFPGLTGYTF.

This chain uses TRBV6-2 or TRBV6-3 with TRBJ1-1, with D possibly being TRBD1 (5 bases). The CDR3 runs 14 residues. CDR1 is MNHEY and CDR2 is SVGEGT in the germline V gene. Between the trimmed V and J ends, which lost 5 bases and 6 bases, there was a span of 16 bases. The CDR3: CASSPPMAGPEAFF. CDR3 DNA: TGTGCCAGCAGTCCCCCCATGGCAGGGCCTGAAGCTTTCTTT.

This clonotype was observed a handful of times. The V call is TRBV5-6, the J call TRBJ2-1, with 7 bases matching TRBD2. The V segment lost 4 bases and the J segment 13 bases; nucleotides outside the gene matches: 5. The CDR3 loop spans 11 amino acids. Germline V gene lookup returns CDR1 SGHDT and CDR2 YYEEEE. The CDR3 region has the DNA TGTGCCAGCAGCCCTGGGACTACTCAGTTCTTC. This encodes CASSPGTTQFF. Full variable domain (missing parts from reference TRBV5-6 and TRBJ2-1): DAGVTQSPTHLIKTRGQQVTLRCSPKSGHDTVSWYQQALGQGPQFIFQYYEEEERQRGNFPDRFSGHQFPNYSSELNVNALLLGDSALYLCASSPGTTQFFGPGTRLTVL.

V usage is TRBV25-1 and J usage is TRBJ1-2, with no clear D. The CDR3 sequence is 13 residues long. The germline V gene has CDR1 MGHDK and CDR2 SYGVNS. Trimming stripped 3 bases from V and 7 bases from J, with 12 bases between. The CDR3 sequence is CASSEGYRFGYTF. DNA of the CDR3: TGTGCCAGCAGTGAGGGGTATAGGTTTGGCTACACCTTC.

This clonotype has a count of ten or more. The CDR3 nucleotides read TGCAGTGCAGACACTAGCGGGGGGGCTAATGAGCAGTTCTTC. Protein: CSADTSGGANEQFF. This chain links TRBV20-1 with TRBJ2-1, with TRBD2 identical over 13 bases. V trimming: 6 bases; J trimming: 7 bases; junction bases outside the gene matches: 6. The germline CDR1 and CDR2 sequences are DFQATT and SNEGSKA (reference sequence). The length of the CDR3 is 14 residues.

This clonotype was seen more than once but under ten times. The rearrangement links TRBV4-3 to TRBJ2-2; maybe TRBD2 (5 bases). CDR1 LGHNA and CDR2 YSLEER come from the germline V gene. The CDR3 totals 13 residues. V dropped 4 bases and J dropped 5 bases, with 8 bases sitting between them. CDR3 in amino acids: CASSRTGTGELFF. In DNA, the CDR3 is TGCGCCAGCAGCCGGACTGGGACCGGGGAGCTGTTTTTT.

The chain couples TRBV7-2 to TRBJ2-7; TRBD1 or TRBD2 may be the D gene (5 bases each). Trimming pared 1 base from V and 1 base from J, leaving 14 bases between. CDR1 and CDR2 from the germline V gene are SGHTA and FQGNSA. This CDR3 comprises 16 residues. CDR3 sequence (DNA): TGTGCCAGCAGCTTAGTATCGGGACGGGCTTCCTACGAGCAGTACTTC. Protein product: CASSLVSGRASYEQYF.

The chain combines TRBV10-3 with TRBJ2-5; 8 bases align to TRBD1. With 6 bases clipped from V and 2 bases from J, the junction kept 2 bases outside the gene matches. Germline lookup yields CDR1 ENHRY and CDR2 SYGVKD. The length of the CDR3 is 13 residues. CDR3 region: CAISQGAQETQYF. The CDR3 DNA follows: TGTGCCATCAGCCAGGGGGCTCAAGAGACCCAGTACTTC.

The J gene is TRBJ2-1, the V gene TRBV11-2, with 9 bases lining up with TRBD2. The CDR3 runs 16 residues. Unmatched junction bases numbered 11, after V lost 4 bases and J lost 7 bases. CDR1 is SGHAT and CDR2 is FQNNGV in the germline V gene. The CDR3 loop is CASSSLRGGERNEQFF. The CDR3 DNA is TGTGCCAGCAGCTCCCTCCGCGGGGGGGAGAGAAATGAGCAGTTCTTC.

The chain has TRBV7-2 and TRBJ2-3, with D perhaps assigned TRBD1 or TRBD2 (6 bases each). The CDR3 totals 15 residues. Germline V gene sequence: CDR1 SGHTA, CDR2 FQGNSA. The V end was cut by 2 bases, the J end by 3 bases, with 12 bases between. The CDR3 here is CASSLQSGATDTQYF. The CDR3 bases are TGTGCCAGCAGCTTACAATCGGGGGCTACAGATACGCAGTATTTT.

This clonotype was counted only a few times. V usage is TRBV6-1 and J usage is TRBJ2-6; TRBD1 matches at 8 bases. The V gene end was trimmed by 7 bases and the J gene end by 1 base; junction bases not matched to a gene: 12. The germline V gene encodes CDR1 MNHNS and CDR2 SASEGT. The CDR3 contains 18 residues. The CDR3 nucleotides are TGTGCCAGCACAACTGAACGGGACAGGTTGTCTGGGGCCAACGTCCTGACTTTC. As protein: CASTTERDRLSGANVLTF.

This clonotype appeared a few times. The rearrangement uses TRBV4-1 and TRBJ1-1; D is uncertain. CDR3 length equals 13 residues. CDR1 is MGHRA, CDR2 YSYEKL, per germline. V dropped 7 bases and J dropped 1 base, with 10 bases sitting between them. CDR3 nucleotide sequence: TGCGCCAGCATGGGGAAAGGGAACACTGAAGCTTTCTTT. Its protein is CASMGKGNTEAFF.

V gene TRBV4-1 combines with J gene TRBJ2-7; 9 positions agree with TRBD2. The CDR3 contains 16 residues. V was clipped by 1 base and J by 4 bases; unmatched bases: 8. The germline CDR1 and CDR2 sequences are MGHRA and YSYEKL. CDR3 sequence (DNA): TGCGCCAGCAGCCAAGTTGGGGCGGGGGGGATTTACGAGCAGTACTTC. This codes for CASSQVGAGGIYEQYF.

There are a few counts of this clonotype. The chain recombines TRBV7-9 with TRBJ2-3, with 15 bases matching TRBD2. CDR1 is SEHNR and CDR2 is FQNEAQ in the germline V gene (reference sequence). V lost 1 base to trimming and J lost 6 bases; unmatched junction nucleotides: 5. This CDR3 has 17 amino acids. CDR3 coding DNA: TGTGCCAGCAGCTTAGGAGGACTAGCGGGGGGGCTGGATACGCAGTATTTT. It yields the protein CASSLGGLAGGLDTQYF.

J is TRBJ2-5 and V is TRBV6-2 or TRBV6-3; 9 bases align to TRBD1. CDR1 is MNHEY, CDR2 SVGEGT, per germline. The CDR3 spans 17 residues. J was trimmed by 7 bases and V by 6 bases; bases with no gene match: 18. The CDR3 is CASSRPRTGERGGTQYF. The CDR3 DNA reads as TGTGCCAGCAGCCGCCCTAGGACAGGGGAAAGAGGGGGGACCCAGTACTTC.

The sample holds a few counts of this clonotype. The chain links TRBV6-2 or TRBV6-3 to TRBJ1-1, with TRBD1 matching 7 bases. CDR1 and CDR2 from the germline V gene are MNHEY and SVGEGT. V was clipped by 5 bases and J by 5 bases; unmatched bases: 5. The CDR3 consists of 13 residues. CDR3 nucleotides: TGTGCCAGCAGTCACCGACAGGGAACTGAAGCTTTCTTT. Encoded protein: CASSHRQGTEAFF.

This chain links TRBV19 with TRBJ2-1, with D tentatively TRBD1 or TRBD2 (6 bases each). The V gene's germline CDR1 is LNHDA and CDR2 SQIVND (reference sequence). V lost 0 bases and J lost 8, with 17 bases in between. The CDR3 contains 16 residues. The CDR3 loop reads CASSIDPGARPDEQFF. CDR3 in DNA: TGTGCCAGTAGTATAGATCCGGGGGCGAGACCAGATGAGCAGTTCTTC.

V and J are TRBV5-4 and TRBJ2-3; 10 bases match TRBD1. Germline CDR1 is SGHNT and CDR2 is YYREEE (reference sequence). The CDR3 loop spans 16 amino acids. V gave up 4 bases and J gave up 1 base; unmatched junction bases: 6. The CDR3 DNA follows: TGTGCCAGCAGCCCGAGAGGGACAGGGGGCACAGATACGCAGTATTTT. This gives the protein CASSPRGTGGTDTQYF.

This clonotype was seen a few times. CDR3 sequence: CASSGRSSGGERTDTQYF. As DNA, the CDR3 is TGTGCCAGTAGCGGGAGGTCTAGCGGGGGGGAGCGCACAGATACGCAGTATTTT. V gene TRBV19 combines with J gene TRBJ2-3; 12 nucleotides line up with TRBD2. After removal of 6 bases from V and 1 base from J, the junction contained 11 bases not matched to a gene. This CDR3 has 18 residues. Germline V lookup: CDR1 LNHDA, CDR2 SQIVND (reference sequence).

Ten or more counts support this clonotype. This chain joins TRBV12-3 or TRBV12-4 and TRBJ1-1, with D uncertain. The CDR3 runs to 11 residues. V lost 3 bases and J lost 6, with 5 bases in between. Here the CDR3 DNA reads TGTGCCAGCAGTTTTTCGGCTGAAGCTTTCTTT. Its translation is CASSFSAEAFF.

This chain joins TRBV6-1 and TRBJ1-2; D is perhaps TRBD1 (5 bases). Trimming took 6 bases from V and 8 from J, leaving 16 bases between them. Germline V gives CDR1 MNHNS, CDR2 SASEGT. This CDR3 has 13 amino acids. The CDR3 DNA sequence: TGTGCCAGCAGCCAAGGCGGGGACCCGGGCTACACCTTC. Residues: CASSQGGDPGYTF.

This clonotype was observed a few times. The chain carries TRBV9 and TRBJ2-1; 7 bases line up with TRBD1. V lost 4 bases and J lost 2; bases outside the gene matches: 9. The CDR3 covers 16 residues. The germline V gene has CDR1 SGDLS and CDR2 YYNGEE. The CDR3 nucleotides are TGTGCCAGCAGCCGATCAAACAGGGGCACCTACAATGAGCAGTTCTTC. This codes for CASSRSNRGTYNEQFF.

The CDR3: CASSLTAGGYTGELFF. In DNA, the CDR3 is TGTGCCAGCAGCCTGACAGCAGGGGGGTACACCGGGGAGCTGTTTTTT. The gene calls are TRBV7-3 and TRBJ2-2; the D gene is possibly TRBD1 (7 bases). Trimming removed 5 bases from V and 3 bases from J, with 16 bases in between. Germline CDR1 reads SGHTA; CDR2 reads FQGTGA. CDR3 length: 16 residues.

This clonotype was recorded at least ten times. The rearrangement uses TRBV5-1 and TRBJ2-1; no definite D call. CDR1 SGHRS and CDR2 YFSETQ come from the germline V gene. This CDR3 region has 15 residues. Trimming cost V 4 bases and J 0 bases, with 11 bases left between them. The CDR3 DNA is TGCGCCAGCAGCGGATCCTTGAGCTCCTACAATGAGCAGTTCTTC. It yields the protein CASSGSLSSYNEQFF. The variable domain in full, completed from reference TRBV5-1 and TRBJ2-1, reads KAGVTQTPRYLIKTRGQQVTLSCSPISGHRSVSWYQQTPGQGLQFLFEYFSETQRNKGNFPGRFSGRQFSNSRSEMNVSTLELGDSALYLCASSGSLSSYNEQFFGPGTRLTVL.

This clonotype was detected only a few times. The chain has TRBV4-3 and TRBJ2-7, with TRBD1 matching 10 bases. This CDR3 has 16 amino acids. The germline V gene has CDR1 LGHNA and CDR2 YSLEER. V lost 3 bases to trimming and J lost 5 bases; unmatched junction nucleotides: 10. In DNA, the CDR3 is TGCGCCAGCAGCCAGTCTTCCGGGACAGGGGCTCACGAGCAGTACTTC. This encodes CASSQSSGTGAHEQYF.

This chain links TRBV7-3 with TRBJ2-2; D is perhaps TRBD2 (5 bases). The CDR3 contains 15 residues. Germline V gene lookup returns CDR1 SGHTA and CDR2 FQGTGA. Trimming removed 4 bases at V and 4 bases at J, with 13 bases between. In DNA, the CDR3 is TGTGCCAGCAGCTCATCAGAGGGAGTCACCGGGGAGCTGTTTTTT. Translating it yields CASSSSEGVTGELFF.

The rearrangement links TRBV19 to TRBJ1-2; no firm D call. Germline V gene sequence: CDR1 LNHDA, CDR2 SQIVND (reference sequence). CDR3 length equals 13 residues. V shed 5 bases and J shed 5 bases, with 12 bases lying between them. This chain's CDR3 is CASSFDGEYGYTF. The CDR3 DNA is TGTGCCAGTAGTTTCGACGGGGAATATGGCTACACCTTC. Using reference TRBV19 and TRBJ1-2 for the parts outside the CDR3, the full variable domain is DGGITQSPKYLFRKEGQNVTLSCEQNLNHDAMYWYRQDPGQGLRLIYYSQIVNDFQKGDIAEGYSVSREKKESFPLTVTSAQKNPTAFYLCASSFDGEYGYTFGSGTRLTVV.